What follows is one TCR beta chain and its context. Using immunoSEQ multiplex PCR, the repertoire was profiled, and TCRdb retains in-frame clones only, with some absent. The sample holds about 160,000 clones; approximately 90% are singletons and the top ten take around 13%. The V and J ends lost 0 bases and 10 bases, in that order; junction bases with no gene match: 5. The germline gives CDR1 SGHTA, CDR2 FQGTGA. The CDR3 totals 14 residues. The data were obtained in a study of control samples from healthy donors and cancer patients. The sequence derives from a young man in good health. Material: blood. The gene calls are TRBV7-3 and TRBJ2-1, with 8 nucleotides matching TRBD2. The CDR3, as DNA: TGTGCCAGCAGCTTAACCCCGGGACTAGAGGAGCAGTTCTTC. Amino acid sequence: CASSLTPGLEEQFF.